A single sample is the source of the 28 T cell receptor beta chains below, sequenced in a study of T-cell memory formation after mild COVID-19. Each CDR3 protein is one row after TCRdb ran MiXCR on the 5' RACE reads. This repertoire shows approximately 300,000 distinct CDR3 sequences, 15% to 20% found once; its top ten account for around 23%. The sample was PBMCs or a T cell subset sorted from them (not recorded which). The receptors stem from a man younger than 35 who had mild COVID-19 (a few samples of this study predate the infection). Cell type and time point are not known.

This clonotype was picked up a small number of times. CDR3 sequence: CASSPSGGHEQYV. The CDR3 DNA reads as TGTGCCAGCAGTCCCTCAGGAGGCCACGAGCAGTACGTC. The chain has TRBV3-1 and TRBJ2-7; D is perhaps TRBD2 (5 bases). The V end was cut by 6 bases, the J end by 5 bases, with 14 bases between. Germline V gives CDR1 LGHDT, CDR2 YNNKEL (reference sequence). The CDR3 runs 13 residues.

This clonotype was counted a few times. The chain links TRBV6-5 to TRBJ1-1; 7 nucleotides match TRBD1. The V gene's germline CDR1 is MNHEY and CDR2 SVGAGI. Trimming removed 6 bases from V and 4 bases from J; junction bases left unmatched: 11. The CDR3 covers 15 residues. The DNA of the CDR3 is TGTGCCAGCAGCCCGAATCTCGCAGGGGGCACTGAAGCTTTCTTT. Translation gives CASSPNLAGGTEAFF.

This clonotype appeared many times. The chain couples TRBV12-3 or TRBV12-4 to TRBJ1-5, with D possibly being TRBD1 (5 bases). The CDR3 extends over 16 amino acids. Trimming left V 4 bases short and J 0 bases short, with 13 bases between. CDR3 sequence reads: CASSYAGTYSNQPQHF. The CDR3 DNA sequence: TGTGCCAGCAGTTACGCAGGGACTTATAGCAATCAGCCCCAGCATTTT.

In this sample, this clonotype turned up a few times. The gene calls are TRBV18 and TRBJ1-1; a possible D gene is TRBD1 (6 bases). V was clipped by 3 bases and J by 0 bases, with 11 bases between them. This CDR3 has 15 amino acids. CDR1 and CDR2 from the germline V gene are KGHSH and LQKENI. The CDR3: CASSPVQGLNTEAFF. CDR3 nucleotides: TGTGCCAGCTCACCGGTACAGGGCTTGAACACTGAAGCTTTCTTT.

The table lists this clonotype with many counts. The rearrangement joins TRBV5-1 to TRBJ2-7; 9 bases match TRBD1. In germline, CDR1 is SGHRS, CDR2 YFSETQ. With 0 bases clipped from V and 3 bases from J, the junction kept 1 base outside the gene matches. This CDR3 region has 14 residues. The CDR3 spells CASSLVGQGYEQYF. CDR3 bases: TGCGCCAGCAGCTTGGTGGGACAGGGCTACGAGCAGTACTTC.

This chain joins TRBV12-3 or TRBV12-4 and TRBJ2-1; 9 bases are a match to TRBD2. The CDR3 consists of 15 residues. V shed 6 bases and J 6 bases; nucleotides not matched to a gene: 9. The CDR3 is CASSFLAGLPNEQFF. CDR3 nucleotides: TGTGCCAGCAGCTTCCTAGCGGGGCTACCCAATGAGCAGTTCTTC.

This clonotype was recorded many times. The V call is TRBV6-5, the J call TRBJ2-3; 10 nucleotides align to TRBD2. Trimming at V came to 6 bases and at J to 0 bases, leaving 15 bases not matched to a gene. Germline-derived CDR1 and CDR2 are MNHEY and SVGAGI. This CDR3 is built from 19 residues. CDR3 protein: CASSLFSSGGPSSTDTQYF. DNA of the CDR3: TGTGCCAGCAGCCTATTTTCTAGCGGGGGACCGTCTAGCACAGATACGCAGTATTTT.

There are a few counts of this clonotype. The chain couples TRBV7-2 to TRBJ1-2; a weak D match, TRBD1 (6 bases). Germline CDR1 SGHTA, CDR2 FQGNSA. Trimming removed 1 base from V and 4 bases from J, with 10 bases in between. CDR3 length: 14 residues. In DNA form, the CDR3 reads TGTGCCAGCAGCTTAGACAGGGAGATCTATGGCTACACCTTC. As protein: CASSLDREIYGYTF.

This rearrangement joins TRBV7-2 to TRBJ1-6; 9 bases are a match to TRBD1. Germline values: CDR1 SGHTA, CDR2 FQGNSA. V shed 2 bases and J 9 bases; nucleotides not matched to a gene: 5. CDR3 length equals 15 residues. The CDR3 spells CASSLRGQGSSPLHF. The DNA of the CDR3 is TGTGCCAGCAGCTTAAGGGGACAGGGAAGTTCACCCCTCCACTTT. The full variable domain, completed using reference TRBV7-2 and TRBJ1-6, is GAGVSQSPSNKVTEKGKDVELRCDPISGHTALYWYRQSLGQGLEFLIYFQGNSAPDKSGLPSDRFSAERTGGSVSTLTIQRTQQEDSAVYLCASSLRGQGSSPLHFGNGTRLTVT.

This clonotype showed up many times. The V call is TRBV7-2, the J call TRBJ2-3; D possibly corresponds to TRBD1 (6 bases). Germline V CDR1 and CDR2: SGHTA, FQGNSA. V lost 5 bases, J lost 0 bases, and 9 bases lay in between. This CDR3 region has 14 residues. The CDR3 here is CASSRQVSTDTQYF. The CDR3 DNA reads TGTGCCAGCAGCCGACAGGTTAGCACAGATACGCAGTATTTT.

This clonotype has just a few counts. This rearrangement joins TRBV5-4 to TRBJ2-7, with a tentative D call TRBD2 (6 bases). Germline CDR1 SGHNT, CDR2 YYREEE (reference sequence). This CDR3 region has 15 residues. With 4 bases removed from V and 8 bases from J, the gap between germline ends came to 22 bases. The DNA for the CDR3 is TGTGCCAGCAGCCATGATAACCGGGACTCGGGAAAGCAGTACGTC. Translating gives CASSHDNRDSGKQYV.

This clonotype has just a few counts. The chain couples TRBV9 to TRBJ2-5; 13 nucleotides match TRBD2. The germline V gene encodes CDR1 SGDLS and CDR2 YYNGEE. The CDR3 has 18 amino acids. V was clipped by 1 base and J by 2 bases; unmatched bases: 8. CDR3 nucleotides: TGTGCCAGCAGCGTATCCCACCGACTAGCGGGGGGACAAGAGACCCAGTACTTC. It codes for CASSVSHRLAGGQETQYF.

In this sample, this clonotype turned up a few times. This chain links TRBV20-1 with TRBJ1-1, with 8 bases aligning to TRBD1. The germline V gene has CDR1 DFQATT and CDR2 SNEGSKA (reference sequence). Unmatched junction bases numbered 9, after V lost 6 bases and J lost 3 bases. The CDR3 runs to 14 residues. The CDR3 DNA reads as TGCAGTGCCTGGGAGTCGACAGGGGACACTGAAGCTTTCTTT. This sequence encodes CSAWESTGDTEAFF.

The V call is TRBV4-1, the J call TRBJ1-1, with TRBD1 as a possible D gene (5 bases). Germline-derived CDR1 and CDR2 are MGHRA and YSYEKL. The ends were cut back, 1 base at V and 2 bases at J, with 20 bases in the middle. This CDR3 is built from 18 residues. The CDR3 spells CASSQGGYSGTENTEAFF. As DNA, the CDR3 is TGCGCCAGCAGCCAAGGGGGGTATTCCGGGACTGAAAACACTGAAGCTTTCTTT.

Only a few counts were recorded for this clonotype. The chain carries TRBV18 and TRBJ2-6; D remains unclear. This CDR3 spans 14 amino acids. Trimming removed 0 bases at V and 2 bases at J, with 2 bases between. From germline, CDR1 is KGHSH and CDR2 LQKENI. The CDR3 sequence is CASSPPTGANVLTF. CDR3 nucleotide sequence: TGTGCCAGCTCACCACCGACTGGGGCCAACGTCCTGACTTTC.

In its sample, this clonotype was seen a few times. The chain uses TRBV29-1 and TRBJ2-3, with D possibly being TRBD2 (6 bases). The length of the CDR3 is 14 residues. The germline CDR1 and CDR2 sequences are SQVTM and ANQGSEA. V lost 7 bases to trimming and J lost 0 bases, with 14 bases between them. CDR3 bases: TGCAGCGCCCTCGGAGGGTCTAGCACAGATACGCAGTATTTT. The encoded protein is CSALGGSSTDTQYF.

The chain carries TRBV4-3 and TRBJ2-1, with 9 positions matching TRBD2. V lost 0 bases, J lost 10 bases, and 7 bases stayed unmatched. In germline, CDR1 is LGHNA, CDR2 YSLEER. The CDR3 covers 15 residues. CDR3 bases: TGCGCCAGCAGCCAAGAGGCGGGGGGGGTTCGAGAGCAGTTCTTC. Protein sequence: CASSQEAGGVREQFF.

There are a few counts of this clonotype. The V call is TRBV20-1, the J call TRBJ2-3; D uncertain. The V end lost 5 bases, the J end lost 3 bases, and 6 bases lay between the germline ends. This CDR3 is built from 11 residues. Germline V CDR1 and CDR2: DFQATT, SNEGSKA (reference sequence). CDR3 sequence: CSAYSTDTQYF. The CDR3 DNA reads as TGCAGTGCTTACTCTACAGATACGCAGTATTTT.

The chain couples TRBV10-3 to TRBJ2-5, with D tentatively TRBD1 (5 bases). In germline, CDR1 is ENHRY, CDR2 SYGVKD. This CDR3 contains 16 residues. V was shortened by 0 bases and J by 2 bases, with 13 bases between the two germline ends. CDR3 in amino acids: CAISESIVQGQETQYF. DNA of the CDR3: TGTGCCATCAGTGAGTCGATAGTTCAGGGTCAAGAGACCCAGTACTTC.

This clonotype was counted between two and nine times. This CDR3 reads CASSSPGAGAYSSPLHF. The CDR3 DNA follows: TGTGCCAGCAGCTCCCCGGGGGCAGGGGCCTATTCTTCACCCCTCCACTTT. V gene TRBV7-2 combines with J gene TRBJ1-6, with D perhaps TRBD1 (6 bases). The V end was cut by 4 bases, the J end by 9 bases, with 22 bases between. This CDR3 is 17 amino acids long. Germline-derived CDR1 and CDR2 are SGHTA and FQGNSA.

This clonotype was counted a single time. CDR3 sequence (DNA): TGTGCCAGCACCCGACTAGGGGCCGCCCCAACTCAGCCCCAGCATTTT. Its protein is CASTRLGAAPTQPQHF. The chain links TRBV6-1 to TRBJ1-5; TRBD1 is a possible D gene (5 bases). Germline-derived CDR1 and CDR2 are MNHNS and SASEGT. V was shortened by 7 bases and J by 6 bases, with 22 bases between the two germline ends. The CDR3 length is 16 residues.

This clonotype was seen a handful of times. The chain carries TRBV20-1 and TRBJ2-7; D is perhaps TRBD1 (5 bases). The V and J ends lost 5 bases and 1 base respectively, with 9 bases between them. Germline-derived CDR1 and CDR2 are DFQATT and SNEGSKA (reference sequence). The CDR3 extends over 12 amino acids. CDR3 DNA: TGCAGTGCTTCAGGGCCATCCTACGAGCAGTACTTC. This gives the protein CSASGPSYEQYF.

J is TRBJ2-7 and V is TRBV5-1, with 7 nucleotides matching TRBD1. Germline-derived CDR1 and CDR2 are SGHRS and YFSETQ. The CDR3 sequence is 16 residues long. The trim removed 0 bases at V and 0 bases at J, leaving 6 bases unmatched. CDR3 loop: CASSLVGTEYSYEQYF. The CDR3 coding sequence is TGCGCCAGCAGCTTGGTCGGGACAGAGTACTCCTACGAGCAGTACTTC.

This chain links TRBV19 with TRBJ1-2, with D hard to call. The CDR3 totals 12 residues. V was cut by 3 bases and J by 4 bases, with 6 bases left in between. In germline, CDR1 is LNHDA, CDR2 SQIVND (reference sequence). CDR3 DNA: TGTGCCAGTAGTATCCGCTCCTATGGCTACACCTTC. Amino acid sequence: CASSIRSYGYTF.

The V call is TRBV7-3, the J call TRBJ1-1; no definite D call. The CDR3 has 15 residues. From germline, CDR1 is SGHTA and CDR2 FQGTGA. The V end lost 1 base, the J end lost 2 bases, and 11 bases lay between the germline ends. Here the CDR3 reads CASSLNRDTNTEAFF. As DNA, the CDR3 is TGTGCCAGCAGCTTAAACCGGGATACCAACACTGAAGCTTTCTTT.

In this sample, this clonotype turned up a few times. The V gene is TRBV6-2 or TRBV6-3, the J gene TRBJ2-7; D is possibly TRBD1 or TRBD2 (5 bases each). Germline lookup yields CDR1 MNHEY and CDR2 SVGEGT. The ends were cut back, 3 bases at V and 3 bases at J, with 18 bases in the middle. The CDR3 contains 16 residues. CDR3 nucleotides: TGTGCCAGCAGTTATTCCGGGGCACGAAAAGTCTACGAGCAGTACGTC. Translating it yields CASSYSGARKVYEQYV.

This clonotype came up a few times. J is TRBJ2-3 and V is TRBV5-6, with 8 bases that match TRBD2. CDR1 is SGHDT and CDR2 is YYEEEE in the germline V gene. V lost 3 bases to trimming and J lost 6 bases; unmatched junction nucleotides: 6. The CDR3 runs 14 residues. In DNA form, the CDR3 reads TGTGCCAGCAGCTGGGGACTAGGACGGGATACGCAGTATTTT. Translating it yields CASSWGLGRDTQYF. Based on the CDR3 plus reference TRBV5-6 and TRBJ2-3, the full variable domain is DAGVTQSPTHLIKTRGQQVTLRCSPKSGHDTVSWYQQALGQGPQFIFQYYEEEERQRGNFPDRFSGHQFPNYSSELNVNALLLGDSALYLCASSWGLGRDTQYFGPGTRLTVL.

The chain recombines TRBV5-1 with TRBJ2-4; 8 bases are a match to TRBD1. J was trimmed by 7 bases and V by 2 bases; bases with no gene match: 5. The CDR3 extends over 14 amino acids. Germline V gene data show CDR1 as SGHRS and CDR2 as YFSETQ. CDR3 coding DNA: TGCGCCAGCAGCTTAGCCGGGACAGGCAACATTCAGTACTTC. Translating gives CASSLAGTGNIQYF.